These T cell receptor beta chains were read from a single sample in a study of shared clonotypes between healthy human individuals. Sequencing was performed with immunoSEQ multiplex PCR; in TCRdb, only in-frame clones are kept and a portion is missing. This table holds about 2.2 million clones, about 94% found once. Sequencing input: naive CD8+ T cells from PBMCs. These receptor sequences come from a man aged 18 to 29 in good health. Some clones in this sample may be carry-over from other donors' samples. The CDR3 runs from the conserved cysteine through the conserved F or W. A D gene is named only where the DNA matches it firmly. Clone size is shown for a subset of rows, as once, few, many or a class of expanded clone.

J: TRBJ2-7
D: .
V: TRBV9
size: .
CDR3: CASSVGAGPYEQYF
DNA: TGTGCCAGCAGCGTAGGTGCAGGGCCCTACGAGCAGTACTTC

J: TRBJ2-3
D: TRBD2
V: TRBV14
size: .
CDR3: CASSPIPSGTLTDTQYF
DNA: TGTGCCAGCAGCCCGATCCCTAGCGGGACCCTCACAGATACGCAGTATTTT

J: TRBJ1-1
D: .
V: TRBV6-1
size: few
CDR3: CASSENVLWGAFF
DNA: TGTGCCAGCAGTGAGAACGTACTTTGGGGAGCTTTCTTT

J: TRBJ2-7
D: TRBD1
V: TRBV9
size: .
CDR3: CASSVGTGNYEQYF
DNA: TGTGCCAGCAGCGTAGGGACAGGGAATTACGAGCAGTACTTC

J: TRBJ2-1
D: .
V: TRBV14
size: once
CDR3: CASSQELVGQFF
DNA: TGTGCCAGCAGCCAAGAATTGGTTGGGCAGTTCTTC

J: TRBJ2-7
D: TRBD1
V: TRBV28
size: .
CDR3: CASKFGRGTYEQYF
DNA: TGTGCCAGCAAGTTTGGCAGGGGGACCTACGAGCAGTACTTC

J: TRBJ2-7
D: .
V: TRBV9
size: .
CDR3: CASSQNRAKGDDEQYF
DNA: TGTGCCAGCAGCCAGAACCGGGCCAAAGGGGACGACGAGCAGTACTTC

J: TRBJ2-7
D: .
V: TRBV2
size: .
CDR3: CASSETLAREQYF
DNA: TGTGCCAGCAGTGAAACACTAGCAAGAGAGCAGTACTTC

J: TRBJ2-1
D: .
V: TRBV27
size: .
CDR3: CASSLGQGSYNEQFF
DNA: TGTGCCAGCAGTTTGGGCCAGGGGTCCTACAATGAGCAGTTCTTC

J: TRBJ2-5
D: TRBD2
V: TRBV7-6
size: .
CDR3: CASSLGGLAVSKETQYF
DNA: TGTGCCAGCAGCTTAGGGGGACTAGCGGTGTCCAAAGAGACCCAGTACTTC

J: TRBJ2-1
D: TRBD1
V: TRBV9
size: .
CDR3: CASSVAGTGGLDEQFF
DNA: TGTGCCAGCAGCGTCGCCGGGACAGGGGGCTTGGATGAGCAGTTCTTC

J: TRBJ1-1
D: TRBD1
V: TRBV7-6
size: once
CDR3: CASSLGTGIEAFF
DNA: TGTGCCAGCAGCTTAGGGACAGGCATTGAAGCTTTCTTT

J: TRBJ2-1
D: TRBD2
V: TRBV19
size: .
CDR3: CASSPYRGSISYNEQFF
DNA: TGTGCCAGTAGCCCGTACCGCGGGAGTATCTCCTACAATGAGCAGTTCTTC

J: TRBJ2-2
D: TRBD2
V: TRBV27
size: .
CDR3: CASSFGTSGNTGELFF
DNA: TGTGCCAGCAGTTTCGGGACTAGCGGTAACACCGGGGAGCTGTTTTTT

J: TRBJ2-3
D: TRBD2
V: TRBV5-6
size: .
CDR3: CASSLVREVADTQYF
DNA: TGTGCCAGCAGCTTAGTGCGGGAGGTGGCAGATACGCAGTATTTT

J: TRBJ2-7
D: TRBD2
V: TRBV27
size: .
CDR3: CASSPEGRGGRFYEQYF
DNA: TGTGCCAGCAGCCCCGAGGGGCGAGGCGGGAGATTCTACGAGCAGTACTTC

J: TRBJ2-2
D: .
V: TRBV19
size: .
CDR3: CASRRLTSSNTGELFF
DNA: TGTGCCAGTAGGAGGTTGACATCCTCGAACACCGGGGAGCTGTTTTTT

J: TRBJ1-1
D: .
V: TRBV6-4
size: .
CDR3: CASSETTGTTEAFF
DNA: TGTGCCAGCAGTGAGACGACGGGCACCACTGAAGCTTTCTTT

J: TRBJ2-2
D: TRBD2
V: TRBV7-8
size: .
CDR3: CASSLPGLAGGLTGELFF
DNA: TGTGCCAGCAGCTTGCCCGGACTAGCGGGAGGGCTCACCGGGGAGCTGTTTTTT

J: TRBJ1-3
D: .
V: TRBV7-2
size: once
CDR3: CASSRRLENTIYF
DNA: TGTGCCAGCAGCCGCCGCCTGGAAAACACCATATATTTT

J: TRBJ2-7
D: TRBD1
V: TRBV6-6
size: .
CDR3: CASRGEDRASYEQYF
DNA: TGTGCCAGCAGGGGAGAGGACAGGGCCTCCTACGAGCAGTACTTC

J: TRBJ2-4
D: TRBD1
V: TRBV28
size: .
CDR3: CASRNRDRGLQNIQYF
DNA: TGTGCCAGCAGAAACCGGGACAGGGGGCTCCAAAACATTCAGTACTTC

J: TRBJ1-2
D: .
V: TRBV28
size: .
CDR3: CASSLNQDGTYGYTF
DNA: TGTGCCAGCAGTCTAAACCAGGACGGAACCTATGGCTACACCTTC

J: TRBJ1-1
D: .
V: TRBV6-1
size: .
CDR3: CAISSNTEAFF
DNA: TGTGCCATAAGTAGTAACACTGAAGCTTTCTTT

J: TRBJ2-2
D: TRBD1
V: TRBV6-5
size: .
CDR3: CASSQTGAGELFF
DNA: TGTGCCAGCAGTCAGACAGGGGCCGGGGAGCTGTTTTTT

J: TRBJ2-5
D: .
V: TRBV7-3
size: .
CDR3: CASSLAPWGAETQYF
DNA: TGTGCCAGCAGCTTGGCCCCGTGGGGGGCAGAGACCCAGTACTTC

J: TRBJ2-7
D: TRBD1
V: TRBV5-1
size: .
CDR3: CASSVGTGGYEQYF
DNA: TGCGCCAGCAGCGTCGGGACAGGGGGCTACGAGCAGTACTTC

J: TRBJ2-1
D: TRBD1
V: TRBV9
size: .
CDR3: CASSVGQGVPSEQFF
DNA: TGTGCCAGCAGCGTAGGGCAGGGGGTTCCCAGCGAGCAGTTCTTC

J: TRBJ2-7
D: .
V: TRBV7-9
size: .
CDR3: CASKGRESDEQYF
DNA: TGTGCCAGCAAGGGGCGGGAATCGGACGAGCAGTACTTC

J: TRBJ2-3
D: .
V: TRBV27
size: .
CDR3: CASSVLPGPDTQYF
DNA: TGTGCCAGCAGTGTCTTGCCGGGGCCAGATACGCAGTATTTT

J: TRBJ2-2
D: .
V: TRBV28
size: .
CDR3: CASSFSGLADTGELFF
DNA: TGTGCCAGCAGTTTCTCGGGCCTAGCTGATACCGGGGAGCTGTTTTTT

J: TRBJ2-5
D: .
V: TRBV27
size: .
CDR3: CASSSVPVETQYF
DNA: TGTGCCAGCAGTTCGGTTCCCGTGGAGACCCAGTACTTC

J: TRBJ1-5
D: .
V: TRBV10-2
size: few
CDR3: CASSVNSNQPQHF
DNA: TGCGCCAGCAGCGTAAATAGCAATCAGCCCCAGCATTTT